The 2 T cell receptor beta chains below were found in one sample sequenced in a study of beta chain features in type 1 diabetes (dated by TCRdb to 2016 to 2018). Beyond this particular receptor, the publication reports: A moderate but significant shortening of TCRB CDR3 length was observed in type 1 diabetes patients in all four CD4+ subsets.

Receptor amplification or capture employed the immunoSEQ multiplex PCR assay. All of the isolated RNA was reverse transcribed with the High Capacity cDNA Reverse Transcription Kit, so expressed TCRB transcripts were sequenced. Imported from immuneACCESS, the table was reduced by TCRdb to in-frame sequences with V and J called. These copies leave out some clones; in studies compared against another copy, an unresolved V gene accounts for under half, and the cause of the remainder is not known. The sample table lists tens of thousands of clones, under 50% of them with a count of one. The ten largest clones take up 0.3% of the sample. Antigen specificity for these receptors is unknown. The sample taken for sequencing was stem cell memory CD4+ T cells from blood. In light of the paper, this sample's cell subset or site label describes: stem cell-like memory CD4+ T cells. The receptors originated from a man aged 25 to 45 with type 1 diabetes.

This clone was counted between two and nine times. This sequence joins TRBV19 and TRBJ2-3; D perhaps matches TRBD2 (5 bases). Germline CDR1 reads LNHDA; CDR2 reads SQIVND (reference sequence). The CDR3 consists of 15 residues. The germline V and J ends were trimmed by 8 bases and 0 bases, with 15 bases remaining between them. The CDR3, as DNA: TGTGCCAGTGGGTACGGGGAATATAGCACAGATACGCAGTATTTT. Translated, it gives CASGYGEYSTDTQYF.

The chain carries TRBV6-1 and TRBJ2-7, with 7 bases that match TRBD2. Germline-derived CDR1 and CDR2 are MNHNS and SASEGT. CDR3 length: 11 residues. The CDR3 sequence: CAIWGGYEQYF. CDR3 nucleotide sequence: TGTGCTATCTGGGGGGGCTACGAGCAGTACTTC.